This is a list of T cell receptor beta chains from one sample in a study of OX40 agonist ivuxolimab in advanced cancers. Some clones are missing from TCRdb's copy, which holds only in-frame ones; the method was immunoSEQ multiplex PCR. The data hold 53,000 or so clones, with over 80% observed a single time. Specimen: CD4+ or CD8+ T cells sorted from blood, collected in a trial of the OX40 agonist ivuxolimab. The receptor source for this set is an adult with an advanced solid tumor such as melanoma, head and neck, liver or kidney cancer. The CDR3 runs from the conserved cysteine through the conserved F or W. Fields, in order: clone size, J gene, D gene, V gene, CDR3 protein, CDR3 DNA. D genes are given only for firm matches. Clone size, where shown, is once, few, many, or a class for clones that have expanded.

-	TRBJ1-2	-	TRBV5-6	CASSLLTAPGTF	TGTGCCAGCAGCTTACTGACGGCCCCGGGCACCTTC
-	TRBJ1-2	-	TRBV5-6	CASSVERGAGYTF	TGTGCCAGCAGCGTAGAAAGGGGGGCTGGCTACACCTTC
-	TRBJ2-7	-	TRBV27	CASRASGKDEQYF	TGTGCCAGCAGGGCCTCAGGCAAGGACGAGCAGTACTTC
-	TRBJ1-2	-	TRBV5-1	CASSLGTSEDYGYTF	TGCGCCAGCAGCTTGGGGACCTCGGAGGACTATGGCTACACCTTC
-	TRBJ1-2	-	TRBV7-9	CASSGDTNYGYTF	TGTGCCAGCAGCGGAGACACCAACTATGGCTACACCTTC
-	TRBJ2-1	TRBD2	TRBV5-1	CASSSGLAESYNEQFF	TGCGCCAGCAGTTCAGGACTAGCGGAATCCTACAATGAGCAGTTCTTC
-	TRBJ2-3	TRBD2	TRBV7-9	CASRKAGEADTQYF	TGTGCCAGCAGAAAAGCGGGAGAGGCAGATACGCAGTATTTT
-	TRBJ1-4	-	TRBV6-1	CASSATQLKGHTNEKLFF	TGTGCCAGCAGTGCCACCCAATTAAAGGGACATACTAATGAAAAACTGTTTTTT
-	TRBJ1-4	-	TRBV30	CAWRCGGGGEKLFF	TGTGCCTGGCGGTGCGGGGGCGGGGGGGAAAAACTGTTTTTT
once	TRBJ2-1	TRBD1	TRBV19	CASSIARGLRNEQFF	TGTGCCAGTAGTATAGCCAGGGGGCTTCGTAATGAGCAGTTCTTC
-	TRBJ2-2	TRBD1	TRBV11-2	CASSLPLQGIGTGELFF	TGTGCCAGCAGCTTACCCCTACAGGGGATAGGCACCGGGGAGCTGTTTTTT
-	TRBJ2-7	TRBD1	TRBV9	CASSVAGQGAYEQYF	TGTGCCAGCAGCGTAGCTGGGCAGGGGGCTTACGAGCAGTACTTC
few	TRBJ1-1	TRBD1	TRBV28	CASSRWTGGKSEAFF	TGTGCCAGCAGCCGGTGGACAGGGGGAAAATCTGAAGCTTTCTTT
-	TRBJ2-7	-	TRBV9	CASSVGRTADYEQYF	TGTGCCAGCAGCGTAGGGCGGACAGCAGACTACGAGCAGTACTTC
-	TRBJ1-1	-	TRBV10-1	CASKGGNTEAFF	TGCGCCAGCAAAGGGGGGAACACTGAAGCTTTCTTT
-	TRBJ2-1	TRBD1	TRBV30	CAWTVSRTGGEEFF	TGTGCCTGGACCGTCTCCAGGACAGGGGGCGAGGAGTTCTTC
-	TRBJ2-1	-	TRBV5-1	CASSFEGNEQFF	TGCGCCAGCAGCTTTGAGGGGAATGAGCAGTTCTTC
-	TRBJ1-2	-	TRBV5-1	CASSAQGNYGYTF	TGCGCCAGCAGCGCGCAGGGAAACTATGGCTACACCTTC
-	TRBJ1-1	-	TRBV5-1	CASSLVVEVRGRTRTAFF	TGCGCCAGCAGCTTGGTGGTTGAAGTGAGGGGAAGGACTCGTACAGCTTTCTTT
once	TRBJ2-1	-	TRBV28	CAISGHYNEQFF	TGTGCCATCTCGGGCCACTACAATGAGCAGTTCTTC
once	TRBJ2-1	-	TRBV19	CASSLGDPSYNEQFF	TGTGCCAGTAGCCTGGGGGATCCCTCCTACAATGAGCAGTTCTTC
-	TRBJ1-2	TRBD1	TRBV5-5	CASSLIPGTANYGYTF	TGTGCCAGCAGCTTAATTCCCGGGACAGCTAACTATGGCTACACCTTC
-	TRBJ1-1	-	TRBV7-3	CASSLTGNTEAFF	TGTGCCAGCAGCCTCACGGGGAACACTGAAGCTTTCTTT